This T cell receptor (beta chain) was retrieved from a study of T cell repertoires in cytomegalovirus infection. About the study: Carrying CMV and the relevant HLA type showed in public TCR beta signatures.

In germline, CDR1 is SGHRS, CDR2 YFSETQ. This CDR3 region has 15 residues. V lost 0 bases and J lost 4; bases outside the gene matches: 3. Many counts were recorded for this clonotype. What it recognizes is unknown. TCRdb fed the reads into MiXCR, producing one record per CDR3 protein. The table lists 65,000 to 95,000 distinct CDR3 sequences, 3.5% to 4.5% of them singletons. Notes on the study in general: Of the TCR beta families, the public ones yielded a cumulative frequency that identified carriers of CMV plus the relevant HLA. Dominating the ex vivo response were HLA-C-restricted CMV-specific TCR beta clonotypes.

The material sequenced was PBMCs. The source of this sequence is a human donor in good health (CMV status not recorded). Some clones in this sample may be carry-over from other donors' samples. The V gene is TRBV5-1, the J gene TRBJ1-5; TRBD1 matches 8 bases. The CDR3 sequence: CASSLETGENQPQHF. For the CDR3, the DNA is TGCGCCAGCAGCTTGGAGACAGGGGAGAATCAGCCCCAGCATTTT.